This T cell receptor (beta chain) was retrieved from a study of technical replicates of blood from several donors. Profiled with immunoSEQ multiplex PCR; TCRdb holds only in-frame clones, not every one. The table has 76,000 or so clones, about 86% seen once; the top ten hold around 4.8%. CDR1 and CDR2 from the germline V gene are SGDLS and YYNGEE. CDR3 length: 17 amino acids. With 0 bases removed from V and 0 bases from J, the gap between germline ends came to 10 bases. The sample consisted of PBMCs. This clonotype originated in a human donor in good health. Some clones in this sample may be carry-over from other donors' samples. The chain links TRBV9 to TRBJ1-6, with D possibly TRBD1 on 6 matching bases. The CDR3: CASSVAGRGSYNSPLHF. CDR3 nucleotide sequence: TGTGCCAGCAGCGTAGCTGGCAGGGGCTCCTATAATTCACCCCTCCACTTT.